These 18 T cell receptor beta chains were sequenced from one sample in a study of T cell responses to AZD1222 COVID-19 vaccine. The method was immunoSEQ multiplex PCR; TCRdb's version includes in-frame clones alone and lacks a portion of them. The repertoire consists of some 190,000 clones, with about 90% occurring once and the leading ten covering approximately 7.7%. The starting material was peripheral blood, obtained on day 0 of AZD1222 vaccination. The receptors derive from an adult in good health.

This sequence joins TRBV11-2 and TRBJ2-7, with a tentative D call TRBD1 (6 bases). The CDR3 has 17 amino acids. The V gene's germline CDR1 is SGHAT and CDR2 FQNNGV. The V end lost 2 bases, the J end lost 4 bases, and 21 bases lay between the germline ends. For the CDR3, the DNA is TGTGCCAGCAGCTTATATATCTCAGGGGCCTCAGCGTACGAGCAGTACTTC. It encodes CASSLYISGASAYEQYF.

This chain connects TRBV2 to TRBJ2-7, with D maybe TRBD2 (6 bases). From germline, CDR1 is SNHLY and CDR2 FYNNEI. CDR3 length: 15 residues. V lost 6 bases, J lost 4 bases, and 19 bases lay in between. CDR3 region: CASRSGPGLLYEQYF. Written as DNA, the CDR3 is TGTGCCAGCAGATCAGGGCCGGGACTGCTGTACGAGCAGTACTTC. The full variable domain, rest sourced from reference TRBV2 and TRBJ2-7, is EPEVTQTPSHQVTQMGQEVILRCVPISNHLYFYWYRQILGQKVEFLVSFYNNEISEKSEIFDDQFSVERPDGSNFTLKIRSTKLEDSAMYFCASRSGPGLLYEQYFGPGTRLTVT.

The genes are TRBV7-7 and TRBJ2-2, with D tentatively TRBD1 (5 bases). The V and J ends lost 2 bases and 0 bases respectively, with 10 bases between them. The CDR3 consists of 16 residues. Looked up from germline, CDR1 is SSHAT and CDR2 is FNYEAQ (reference sequence). The CDR3 bases are TGTGCCAGCAGCTTATCCGGACATACGAACACCGGGGAGCTGTTTTTT. Translated, it gives CASSLSGHTNTGELFF.

J is TRBJ1-1 and V is TRBV7-9, with D tentatively TRBD1 (5 bases). The CDR3 has 14 amino acids. The V end was cut by 5 bases, the J end by 7 bases, with 17 bases between. The germline gives CDR1 SEHNR, CDR2 FQNEAQ (reference sequence). CDR3 amino acids: CASSHRGGLGEAFF. CDR3 DNA: TGTGCCAGCAGCCACCGGGGGGGTCTAGGTGAAGCTTTCTTT.

This clone was seen many times. The chain uses TRBV30 and TRBJ1-2; D not resolved. Germline V CDR1 and CDR2: GTSNPN, SVGIG (reference sequence). This CDR3 is built from 14 residues. Deletions cut 3 bases from V and 4 bases from J, with 15 bases between. For the CDR3, the DNA is TGTGCCTGGAGGGAGGTCACAATCCCCTATGGCTACACCTTC. It yields the protein CAWREVTIPYGYTF.

The chain uses TRBV5-6 and TRBJ2-7, with 7 bases identical to TRBD2. Unmatched junction bases numbered 5, after V lost 4 bases and J lost 4 bases. CDR3 size: 13 residues. CDR1 SGHDT and CDR2 YYEEEE come from the germline V gene. CDR3 DNA: TGTGCCAGCAGCAGAGGACTAGGGTACGAGCAGTACTTC. It yields the protein CASSRGLGYEQYF.

This chain uses TRBV29-1 with TRBJ2-7; 7 nucleotides line up with TRBD1. The V gene end was trimmed by 4 bases and the J gene end by 5 bases; junction bases not matched to a gene: 5. There are 12 residues in the CDR3. Germline assignment: CDR1 SQVTM and CDR2 ANQGSEA. The CDR3 coding sequence is TGCAGCGTTGCACAGGGGTATGACGAGCAGTACTTC. This gives the protein CSVAQGYDEQYF.

The chain has TRBV30 and TRBJ1-1, with 7 bases matching TRBD1. Germline V gene sequence: CDR1 GTSNPN, CDR2 SVGIG (reference sequence). This CDR3 spans 15 amino acids. V dropped 0 bases and J dropped 3; count of bases not matched to a gene: 7. The DNA of the CDR3 is TGTGCCTGGAGTGTAGGCTCAGGGGGGGACACTGAAGCTTTCTTT. This gives the protein CAWSVGSGGDTEAFF. The full variable domain, its missing parts supplied by reference TRBV30 and TRBJ1-1, is SQTIHQWPATLVQPVGSPLSLECTVEGTSNPNLYWYRQAAGRGLQLLFYSVGIGQISSEVPQNLSASRPQDRQFILSSKKLLLSDSGFYLCAWSVGSGGDTEAFFGQGTRLTVV.

The chain uses TRBV15 and TRBJ1-5; 7 bases fit TRBD1. The V segment lost 0 bases and the J segment 6 bases; nucleotides outside the gene matches: 11. Germline lookup yields CDR1 LNHNV and CDR2 YYDKDF (reference sequence). The length of the CDR3 is 17 residues. The CDR3 DNA sequence: TGTGCCACCAGCAGAGATCTACCGACAGGGAAGCGTCAGCCCCAGCATTTT. Its protein product is CATSRDLPTGKRQPQHF. Full variable domain (missing parts from reference TRBV15 and TRBJ1-5): DAMVIQNPRYQVTQFGKPVTLSCSQTLNHNVMYWYQQKSSQAPKLLFHYYDKDFNNEADTPDNFQSRRPNTSFCFLDIRSPGLGDTAMYLCATSRDLPTGKRQPQHFGDGTRLSIL.

The chain links TRBV25-1 to TRBJ1-3; TRBD1 might be the D (5 bases). Trimming took off 2 bases at V and 1 base at J, with 9 bases between the two ends. CDR3 length: 15 amino acids. CDR1 and CDR2 (germline): MGHDK, SYGVNS. The CDR3 coding sequence is TGTGCCAGCAGTGAACCCGGGGGTTCTGGAAACACCATATATTTT. It codes for CASSEPGGSGNTIYF. The variable domain in full, completed from reference TRBV25-1 and TRBJ1-3, reads EADIYQTPRYLVIGTGKKITLECSQTMGHDKMYWYQQDPGMELHLIHYSYGVNSTEKGDLSSESTVSRIRTEHFPLTLESARPSHTSQYLCASSEPGGSGNTIYFGEGSWLTVV.

The rearrangement joins TRBV29-1 to TRBJ2-7, with 7 bases aligning to TRBD2. Germline CDR1 is SQVTM and CDR2 is ANQGSEA. The CDR3 sequence is 13 residues long. Trimming cost V 4 bases and J 0 bases; bases outside gene matches: 3. In DNA form, the CDR3 reads TGCAGCGTTGGTACTAGCGACTCCTACGAGCAGTACTTC. It codes for CSVGTSDSYEQYF.

The genes are TRBV2 and TRBJ2-5; 8 bases match TRBD1. Germline V gene sequence: CDR1 SNHLY, CDR2 FYNNEI. CDR3 length equals 14 residues. The trim removed 0 bases at V and 4 bases at J, leaving 1 base unmatched. CDR3 protein: CASSEAGQAETQYF. DNA for the CDR3: TGTGCCAGCAGTGAAGCGGGACAGGCAGAGACCCAGTACTTC.

This chain connects TRBV13 to TRBJ1-2; TRBD1 matches 7 bases. Germline V gene sequence: CDR1 PRHDT, CDR2 FYEKMQ (reference sequence). V trimming: 0 bases; J trimming: 4 bases; junction bases outside the gene matches: 5. This CDR3 spans 15 amino acids. The CDR3 is CASSLGPTGRYGYTF. The CDR3 DNA reads as TGTGCCAGCAGCTTAGGTCCGACAGGGCGCTATGGCTACACCTTC. Using reference TRBV13 and TRBJ1-2 for the parts outside the CDR3, the full variable domain is AAGVIQSPRHLIKEKRETATLKCYPIPRHDTVYWYQQGPGQDPQFLISFYEKMQSDKGSIPDRFSAQQFSDYHSELNMSSLELGDSALYFCASSLGPTGRYGYTFGSGTRLTVV.

This chain uses TRBV7-2 with TRBJ2-3, with TRBD1 identical over 8 bases. Germline V gene lookup returns CDR1 SGHTA and CDR2 FQGNSA. CDR3 length: 16 amino acids. With 7 bases clipped from V and 0 bases from J, the junction kept 9 bases outside the gene matches. The CDR3, as DNA: TGTGCCAGCACCCAACGGACAGGGTTTAGCACAGATACGCAGTATTTT. This gives the protein CASTQRTGFSTDTQYF.

This sequence joins TRBV18 and TRBJ2-7, with a possible D match to TRBD1 (6 bases). V was pared by 4 bases and J by 0 bases, with 13 bases between. The CDR3 has 15 amino acids. CDR1 is KGHSH and CDR2 is LQKENI in the germline V gene. CDR3 sequence (DNA): TGTGCCAGCTCACGGGGGCCAACCGACTCCTACGAGCAGTACTTC. Encoded protein: CASSRGPTDSYEQYF.

V and J are TRBV7-6 and TRBJ2-2; 8 bases line up with TRBD2. The CDR3 runs 17 residues. Germline CDR1 is SGHVS and CDR2 is FNYEAQ. V lost 0 bases to trimming and J lost 2 bases; unmatched junction nucleotides: 5. CDR3 sequence (DNA): TGTGCCAGCAGCTTAGCCAGCGGGGGACCCAACACCGGGGAGCTGTTTTTT. Its translation: CASSLASGGPNTGELFF.

This clone was found once. V is TRBV18 and J is TRBJ1-6; 7 nucleotides agree with TRBD1. This CDR3 region has 14 residues. The V gene end was trimmed by 6 bases and the J gene end by 3 bases; junction bases not matched to a gene: 2. The germline V gene has CDR1 KGHSH and CDR2 LQKENI. The CDR3 sequence is CASSGQNYNSPLHF. CDR3 sequence (DNA): TGTGCCAGCTCGGGACAGAACTATAATTCACCCCTCCACTTT. Full variable domain (missing parts from reference TRBV18 and TRBJ1-6): NAGVMQNPRHLVRRRGQEARLRCSPMKGHSHVYWYRQLPEEGLKFMVYLQKENIIDESGMPKERFSAEFPKEGPSILRIQQVVRGDSAAYFCASSGQNYNSPLHFGNGTRLTVT.

Only one count was recorded for this clone. The chain employs TRBV19 and TRBJ1-5; perhaps TRBD1 as D (6 bases). CDR3 size: 17 residues. V dropped 6 bases and J dropped 2 bases, with 20 bases sitting between them. Germline V gene lookup returns CDR1 LNHDA and CDR2 SQIVND (reference sequence). The CDR3 is CASRDTTQGFGNQPQHF. The CDR3 bases are TGTGCCAGTAGGGATACGACACAGGGTTTCGGCAATCAGCCCCAGCATTTT.